This entry describes one T cell receptor (delta chain). Its antigen remains undetermined. Base qualities were left out, and no much larger clone turns up one base away. This sample stems from a study of DNA immune sequencing with unique molecular identifiers (dated by TCRdb to the early 2020s). In the study overall: Using immunomagnetic cell separation, gammadelta T cells were enriched from buffy coats, and the genomic DNA of these cells was sequenced. To compare enriched with non-enriched material, approximately 100 ng of enriched gammadelta T-cell DNA and 0.8 to 1 ug of non-enriched PBMC DNA were sequenced. Validation of the method was performed on synthetic reference molecules and on blood samples from healthy individuals. Healthy individuals were used as donors, and sorted peripheral blood gammadelta T cells were profiled from some 11 of these donors. gammadelta T cells were enriched from PBMC of 10 healthy individuals by fluorescence-activated cell sorting. The study developed and validated an ultrasensitive DNA-based TRD repertoire sequencing method using PCR-introduced unique molecular identifiers.

Receptor libraries were prepared by multiplex PCR. A 32-plex assay, with primers for all 8 TRDV and 4 TRDJ genes spanning the CDR3, was used to amplify the genomic DNA. A 12-nucleotide UMI was attached over roughly 3 barcoding PCR cycles, and a second PCR was then run with Illumina adapter primers. AMPure XP beads were used for library purification, and library quality was checked on a Fragment Analyzer with the HS NGS Fragment kit. Sequencing used an Illumina MiniSeq mid-output kit with about 21% PhiX and 150 cycles of paired-end reads. Under the source paper's analysis protocol: MIGEC version 1.2.9 was used to process the reads, grouping the reads by UMI and building error-corrected consensus sequences. Modified VDJtools version 1.2.1 scripts and the tcR R package were used for post-processing. Clones were re-identified by TCRdb from the public reads with CATT, and rows with the same DNA were merged. The authors' filters were not applied to this entry. For this sample there are about 680 delta-chain clones; approximately 16% appear just once. The ten largest account for about 86% of the sample.

Points the paper makes about the study in general: Variation in TRD repertoire diversity was observed between healthy donors, with several donors found to be highly oligoclonal, in that the top 5 clonotypes exceeded half of productive molecules. Novel TRD sequences not targeted by the primers cannot be detected by the primer-based approach. TRDV2 paired with TRDJ1 was the most common TRD rearrangement among clonotypes in healthy donors.

Deletion took 0 bases off V and 0 bases off J, with a span of 10 bases between the germline ends. For CDR1 and CDR2, the germline V gene lists GEAIGNYY and EKD. The CDR3 has 15 amino acids, counting the end cysteine and phenylalanine. Only the CDR3 part of the read is kept: 45 bases, read in frame from the first base. Sequenced input: gamma-delta T cells from PBMCs. The chain is assembled from TRDV2 and TRDJ1, with no D gene named confidently. The origin of this receptor is a human donor in good health. At the DNA level, the sequence is TGTGCCTGTGACACCGTGGCGGCTAACACCGATAAACTCATCTTT. Translation gives CACDTVAANTDKLIF.